This entry lists 15 T cell receptor beta chains sequenced from one sample in a study of T cells expressing NK-cell markers. TCRdb re-called the 5' RACE reads and shows each CDR3 protein once, DNA omitted. Its table lists about 260,000 distinct CDR3 sequences. Specimen: blood T cells: a sorted CD56 or NKG2C T cell subset, CD4+ or CD8+ T cells, or bulk PBMC T cells (not recorded which). These TCRs come from a man between 18 and 35 years old in good health.

This rearrangement joins TRBV5-5 to TRBJ2-6; TCRdb's D gene call, TRBD1, goes unchecked for lack of DNA. The CDR3 contains 17 residues. The germline V gene has CDR1 SGHKS and CDR2 YYEKEE (reference sequence). The CDR3 sequence is CASSYYRGQAGANVLTF.

The CDR3 reads CSARDPLAEQYF. The rearrangement uses TRBV20-1 and TRBJ2-7. CDR3 size: 12 residues. Germline CDR1 DFQATT, CDR2 SNEGSKA (reference sequence).

The rearrangement links TRBV7-2 to TRBJ2-7; as DNA is missing, the TRBD1 call by TCRdb cannot be tested. The germline V gene encodes CDR1 SGHTA and CDR2 FQGNSA. CDR3 length: 15 amino acids. Here the CDR3 reads CASSIQGGSTYEQYF.

This chain connects TRBV20-1 to TRBJ2-1; TCRdb proposes TRBD2, but this gene call is untestable without DNA. From germline, CDR1 is DFQATT and CDR2 SNEGSKA (reference sequence). The CDR3 covers 14 residues. CDR3 sequence reads: CSARASGNYNEQFF.

The rearrangement uses TRBV20-1 and TRBJ2-7; TCRdb designates TRBD1, a call that cannot be tested without DNA. The CDR3 has 15 amino acids. Germline CDR1 DFQATT, CDR2 SNEGSKA (reference sequence). The CDR3 loop reads CSAIEPGQGNHEQYF.

The chain recombines TRBV4-1 with TRBJ1-3. The CDR3 contains 16 residues. The germline gives CDR1 MGHRA, CDR2 YSYEKL. The CDR3 spells CASSQGAGNSGNTIYF.

The chain uses TRBV7-8 and TRBJ2-3; TCRdb selects TRBD2, and the lack of DNA leaves this call unchecked. Germline CDR1 and CDR2: SGHVS and FQNEAQ. This CDR3 is 15 amino acids long. CDR3 loop: CASSFQTSGGDTQYF.

The rearrangement links TRBV24-1 to TRBJ2-5. This CDR3 spans 15 amino acids. Germline assignment: CDR1 KGHDR and CDR2 SFDVKD. This CDR3 reads CATSDPDNYQETQYF.

The chain has TRBV19 and TRBJ1-2; TCRdb returns TRBD1, unconfirmable since there is no DNA. Germline CDR1 LNHDA, CDR2 SQIVND (reference sequence). The CDR3 runs to 14 residues. The chain's CDR3 is CASSMGQGIYGYTF.

The chain has TRBV7-2 and TRBJ2-7; TCRdb's D call of TRBD1 is untestable without DNA. Germline CDR1 SGHTA, CDR2 FQGNSA. The CDR3 is 15 residues long. This CDR3 is CASSWTGGISYEQYF.

The rearrangement joins TRBV4-1 to TRBJ2-1. In germline, CDR1 is MGHRA, CDR2 YSYEKL. The CDR3 runs to 16 residues. CDR3: CASSQVDLVSYNEQFF.

The chain uses TRBV28 and TRBJ2-7. Looked up from germline, CDR1 is MDHEN and CDR2 is SYDVKM. The CDR3 consists of 13 residues. The CDR3 sequence: CASSLYRLHEQYF.

The chain joins TRBV11-2 to TRBJ2-5; checking the TCRdb D call of TRBD1 is not possible without DNA. The CDR3 length is 16 residues. CDR1 is SGHAT, CDR2 FQNNGV, per germline. The CDR3 sequence: CASSSIRQGAGETQYF.

J is TRBJ2-1 and V is TRBV12-3 or TRBV12-4; TCRdb indicates TRBD1, and absent DNA this call remains unverified. CDR3 length: 15 amino acids. The CDR3 sequence is CASTQTGGSYNEQFF.

The chain is built from TRBV6-2 or TRBV6-3 and TRBJ1-5; TCRdb's assignment of TRBD1 cannot be checked, as there is no DNA. Germline V gene data show CDR1 as MNHEY and CDR2 as SVGEGT. The CDR3 length is 18 residues. CDR3 region: CASSYVTGGPYSNQPQHF.